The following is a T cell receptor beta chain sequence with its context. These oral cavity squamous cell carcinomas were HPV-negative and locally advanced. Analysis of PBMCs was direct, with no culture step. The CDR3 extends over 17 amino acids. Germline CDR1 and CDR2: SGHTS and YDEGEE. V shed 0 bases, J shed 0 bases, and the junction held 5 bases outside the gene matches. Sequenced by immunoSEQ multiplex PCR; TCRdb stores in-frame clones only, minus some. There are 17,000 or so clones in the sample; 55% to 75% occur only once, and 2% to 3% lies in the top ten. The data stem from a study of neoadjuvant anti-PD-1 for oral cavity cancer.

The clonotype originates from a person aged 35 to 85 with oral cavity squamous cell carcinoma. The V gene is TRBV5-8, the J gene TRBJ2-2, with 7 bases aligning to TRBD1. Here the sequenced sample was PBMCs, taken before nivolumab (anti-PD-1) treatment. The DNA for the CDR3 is TGTGCCAGCAGCTTGGGGATGCAGGGGGCGAACACCGGGGAGCTGTTTTTT. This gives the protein CASSLGMQGANTGELFF. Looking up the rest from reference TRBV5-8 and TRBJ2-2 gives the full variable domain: EAGVTQSPTHLIKTRGQQATLRCSPISGHTSVYWYQQALGLGLQFLLWYDEGEERNRGNFPPRFSGRQFPNYSSELNVNALELEDSALYLCASSLGMQGANTGELFFGEGSRLTVL.